This is a list of T cell receptor beta chains from one sample in a study of blood T cell repertoires in COVID-19. Produced via immunoSEQ multiplex PCR; TCRdb's table is partial and in-frame only. The sample lists about 210,000 clones, about nine tenths occurring once. The specimen sequenced was peripheral blood. The receptors derive from a woman aged 40 to 49 with acute or convalescent COVID-19. Each CDR3 is given with its conserved first and last residue. D genes are given only for firm matches. Size tells how often a clone was seen (once, few, many) or the class of an expanded clone, and some rows leave it out.

J | size | V | length | D | DNA | CDR3
TRBJ2-3 | - | TRBV6-4 | 13 | - | TGTGCCAGCAGTCGAGAAGAGGCAGATACGCAGTATTTT | CASSREEADTQYF
TRBJ2-5 | - | TRBV25-1 | 17 | TRBD1 | TGTGCCAGCAGTGAATGGCGGGACAGGGATCTTTGGGAGACCCAGTACTTC | CASSEWRDRDLWETQYF
TRBJ2-2 | - | TRBV5-4 | 16 | - | TGTGCCAGCAGCTTGGGGAGGGGGCCTAACACCGGGGAGCTGTTTTTT | CASSLGRGPNTGELFF
TRBJ2-3 | few | TRBV6-5 | 14 | TRBD2 | TGTGCCAGCAGCTCTGGACTAGCGACAGATACGCAGTATTTT | CASSSGLATDTQYF
TRBJ1-1 | - | TRBV20-1 | 18 | TRBD1 | TGCAGTGCTAGTGCCGTTTGGGCAGGGGGCCTCCTGAACACTGAAGCTTTCTTT | CSASAVWAGGLLNTEAFF
TRBJ1-2 | - | TRBV7-2 | 15 | - | TGTGCCAGCAGCTTTCAGGGCCAGGGGAACTATGGCTACACCTTC | CASSFQGQGNYGYTF
TRBJ2-2 | - | TRBV4-1 | 17 | - | TGCGCCAGCAGCCAAGTAGACATGGGGCTTCCCACCGGGGAGCTGTTTTTT | CASSQVDMGLPTGELFF
TRBJ2-3 | - | TRBV5-6 | 15 | - | TGTGCCAGCAGCTTGGAGGGGGTCCGCACAGATACGCAGTATTTT | CASSLEGVRTDTQYF
TRBJ1-2 | once | TRBV7-2 | 15 | TRBD1 | TGTGCCAGCAGCTTCAGTGCTCAGGGGGCCTATGGCTACACCTTC | CASSFSAQGAYGYTF
TRBJ1-3 | - | TRBV6-4 | 17 | - | TGTGCCAGCAGTGACTGGGCCAGGCGAAGCTCTGGAAACACCATATATTTT | CASSDWARRSSGNTIYF
TRBJ1-1 | - | TRBV10-3 | 13 | - | TGTGCCATCAGGTCAACTGGGAACACTGAAGCTTTCTTT | CAIRSTGNTEAFF
TRBJ2-5 | few | TRBV5-1 | 18 | TRBD2 | TGCGCCAGCAGCCCGAGACGGGACGCGGGGGATCTGCCAGAGACCCAGTACTTC | CASSPRRDAGDLPETQYF
TRBJ1-5 | - | TRBV19 | 17 | - | TGTGCCAGTAGTCCAAGACGGCAACAAGGGGGCAATCAGCCCCAGCATTTT | CASSPRRQQGGNQPQHF
TRBJ1-4 | - | TRBV5-6 | 12 | - | TGTGCCAGCAGCTTGGGGACACTAAAACTGTTTTTT | CASSLGTLKLFF
TRBJ2-5 | - | TRBV5-1 | 14 | TRBD2 | TGCGCCAGCAGATATAGCGGGGGGCAAGAGACCCAGTACTTC | CASRYSGGQETQYF
TRBJ1-2 | - | TRBV3-1/TRBV3-2 | 23 | - | TGTGCCAGCAGCCAAGTTTTTTGGTCCGACGCTGATGGACAGCGGACTTCCAACTATGGCTACACCTTC | CASSQVFWSDADGQRTSNYGYTF
TRBJ1-5 | - | TRBV7-8 | 15 | TRBD1 | TGTGCCAGCAGCTTAAGGGACAGGGACAATCAGCCCCAGCATTTT | CASSLRDRDNQPQHF